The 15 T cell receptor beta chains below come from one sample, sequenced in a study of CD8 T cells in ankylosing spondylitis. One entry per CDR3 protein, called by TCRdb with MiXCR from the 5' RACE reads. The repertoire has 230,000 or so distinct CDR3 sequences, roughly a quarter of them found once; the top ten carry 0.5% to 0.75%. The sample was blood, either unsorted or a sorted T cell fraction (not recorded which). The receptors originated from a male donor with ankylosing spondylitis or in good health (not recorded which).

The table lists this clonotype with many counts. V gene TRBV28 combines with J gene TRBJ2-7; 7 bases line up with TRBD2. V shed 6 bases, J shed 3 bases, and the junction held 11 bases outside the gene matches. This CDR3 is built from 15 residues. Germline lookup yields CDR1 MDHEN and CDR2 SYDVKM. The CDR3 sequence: CASSSPPGLVYEQYF. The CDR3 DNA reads TGTGCCAGCAGCTCCCCACCAGGACTAGTCTACGAGCAGTACTTC.

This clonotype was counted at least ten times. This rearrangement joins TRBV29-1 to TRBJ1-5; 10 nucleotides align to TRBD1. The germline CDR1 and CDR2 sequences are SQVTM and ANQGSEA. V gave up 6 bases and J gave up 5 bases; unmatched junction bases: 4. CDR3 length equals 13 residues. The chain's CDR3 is CSVAGTGDQPQHF. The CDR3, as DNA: TGCAGCGTCGCCGGGACAGGGGATCAGCCCCAGCATTTT.

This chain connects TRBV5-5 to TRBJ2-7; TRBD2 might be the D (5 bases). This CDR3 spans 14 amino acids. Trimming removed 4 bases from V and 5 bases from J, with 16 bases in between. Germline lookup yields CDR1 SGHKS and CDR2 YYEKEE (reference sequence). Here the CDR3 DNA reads TGTGCCAGCAGCCATGGACTCGCCTGGGACGAGCAGTACTTC. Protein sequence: CASSHGLAWDEQYF. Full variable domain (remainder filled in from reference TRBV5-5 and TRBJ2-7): DAGVTQSPTHLIKTRGQQVTLRCSPISGHKSVSWYQQVLGQGPQFIFQYYEKEERGRGNFPDRFSARQFPNYSSELNVNALLLGDSALYLCASSHGLAWDEQYFGPGTRLTVT.

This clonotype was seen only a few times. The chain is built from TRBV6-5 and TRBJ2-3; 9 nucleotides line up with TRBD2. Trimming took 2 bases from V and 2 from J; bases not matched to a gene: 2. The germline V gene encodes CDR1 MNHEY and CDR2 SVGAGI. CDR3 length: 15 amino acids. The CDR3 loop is CASSYVAGDTDTQYF. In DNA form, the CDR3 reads TGTGCCAGCAGTTACGTAGCGGGGGACACAGATACGCAGTATTTT.

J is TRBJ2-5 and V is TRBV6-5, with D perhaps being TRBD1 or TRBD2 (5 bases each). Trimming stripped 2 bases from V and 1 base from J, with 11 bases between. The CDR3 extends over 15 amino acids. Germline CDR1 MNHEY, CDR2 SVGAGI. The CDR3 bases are TGTGCCAGCAGTTACGGTTACGGGGCCCAAGAGACCCAGTACTTC. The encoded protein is CASSYGYGAQETQYF.

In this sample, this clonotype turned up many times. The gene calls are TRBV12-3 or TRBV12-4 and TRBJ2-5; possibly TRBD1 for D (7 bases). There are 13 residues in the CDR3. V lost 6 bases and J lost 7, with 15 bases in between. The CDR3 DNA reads TGTGCCAGCAGCCGACAGGGAGGAGCGACCCAGTACTTC. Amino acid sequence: CASSRQGGATQYF.

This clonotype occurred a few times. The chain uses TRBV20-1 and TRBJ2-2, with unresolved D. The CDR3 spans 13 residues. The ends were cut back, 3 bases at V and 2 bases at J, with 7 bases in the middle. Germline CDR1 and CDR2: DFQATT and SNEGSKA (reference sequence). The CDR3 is CSASVTNTGELFF. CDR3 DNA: TGCAGTGCTAGTGTTACAAACACCGGGGAGCTGTTTTTT.

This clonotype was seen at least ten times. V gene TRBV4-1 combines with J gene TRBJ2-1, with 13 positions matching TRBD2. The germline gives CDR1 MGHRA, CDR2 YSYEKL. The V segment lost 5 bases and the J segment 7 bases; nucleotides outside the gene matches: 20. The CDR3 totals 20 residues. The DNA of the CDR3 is TGCGCCAGCAGCAAAAACAGGGCCCCTCTGACTAGCGGGGGGAGGAATGAGCAGTTCTTC. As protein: CASSKNRAPLTSGGRNEQFF.

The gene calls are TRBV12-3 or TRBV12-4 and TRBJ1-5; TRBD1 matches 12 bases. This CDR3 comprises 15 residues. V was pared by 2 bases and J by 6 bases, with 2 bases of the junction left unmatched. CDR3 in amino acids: CASSLRGQGAQPQHF. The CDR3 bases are TGTGCCAGCAGTTTAAGGGGACAGGGGGCTCAGCCCCAGCATTTT.

The CDR3 DNA reads TGCAGTGCTAGAGATCCGGCGGACAACGTCCTGACTTTC. It translates to CSARDPADNVLTF. This chain uses TRBV20-1 with TRBJ2-6; D remains ambiguous. Germline lookup yields CDR1 DFQATT and CDR2 SNEGSKA (reference sequence). V lost 0 bases and J lost 9, with 9 bases in between. This CDR3 contains 13 residues.

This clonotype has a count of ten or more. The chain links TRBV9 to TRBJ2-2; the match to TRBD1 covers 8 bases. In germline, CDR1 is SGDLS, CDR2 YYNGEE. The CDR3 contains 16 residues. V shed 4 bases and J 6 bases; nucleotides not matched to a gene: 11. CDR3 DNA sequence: TGTGCCAGCAGCTCCCGGACAGGGTTCAACGCCGGGGAGCTGTTTTTT. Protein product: CASSSRTGFNAGELFF.

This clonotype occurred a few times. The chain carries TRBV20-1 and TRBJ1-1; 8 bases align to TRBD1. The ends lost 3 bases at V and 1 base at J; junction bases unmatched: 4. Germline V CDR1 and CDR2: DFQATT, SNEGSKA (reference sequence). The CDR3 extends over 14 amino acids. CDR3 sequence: CSASLDRENTEAFF. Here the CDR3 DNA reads TGCAGTGCTAGCCTGGACAGGGAGAACACTGAAGCTTTCTTT.

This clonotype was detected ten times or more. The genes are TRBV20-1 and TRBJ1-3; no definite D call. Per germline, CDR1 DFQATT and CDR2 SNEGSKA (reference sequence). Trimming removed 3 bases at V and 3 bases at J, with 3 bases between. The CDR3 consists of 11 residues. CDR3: CSASFGNTIYF. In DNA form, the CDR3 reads TGCAGTGCTAGTTTTGGAAACACCATATATTTT.

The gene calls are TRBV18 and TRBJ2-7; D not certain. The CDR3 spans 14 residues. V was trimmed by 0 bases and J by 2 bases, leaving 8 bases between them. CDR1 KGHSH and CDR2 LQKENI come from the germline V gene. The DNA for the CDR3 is TGTGCCAGCTCACCACCGAGACACCCCTACGAGCAGTACTTC. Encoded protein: CASSPPRHPYEQYF.

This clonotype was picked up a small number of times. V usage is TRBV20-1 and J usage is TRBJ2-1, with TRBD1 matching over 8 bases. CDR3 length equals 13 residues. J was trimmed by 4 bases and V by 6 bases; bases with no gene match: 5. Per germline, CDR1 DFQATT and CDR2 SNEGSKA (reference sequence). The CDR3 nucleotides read TGCAGTGCCGCCGGGACAGGTTACAATGAGCAGTTCTTC. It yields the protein CSAAGTGYNEQFF.